Following are 5 T cell receptor beta chains from one sample sequenced in a study of regulatory T cells in long-lasting Graves disease (dated by TCRdb to about 2021). The protocol used for the library was multiplex PCR. Sequencing relied on an Illumina HiSeq 4000. iRepertoire HTBI primers and Arm-PCR amplification of CDR3 regions were used to construct TCR beta libraries. The raw public data were reprocessed by TCRdb itself: fastp quality trimming at Q25, MiXCR clonotype calling, in-frame beta chains only. Under each unique CDR3 protein, matching rows form one entry showing the most common genes and DNA. The sample has approximately 400,000 distinct CDR3 sequences on record, less than 25% of them singletons. The top ten clonotypes cover around 20% of the sample. Taken with the paper, the label for time point translates to: persistent/refractory GD, antithyroid drugs over 5 years with positive TRAb. For both TCR sequencing and RNA sequencing, RNA was extracted from PBMCs using TRIzol.

The specimen was peripheral blood mononuclear cells (PBMCs), collected when the disease was refractory, from a patient treated with antithyroid drugs. The receptors stem from a female donor with Graves disease.

This clonotype appeared a few times. The genes are TRBV7-8 and TRBJ1-1, with 7 bases matching TRBD1. Germline CDR1 reads SGHVS; CDR2 reads FQNEAQ. The CDR3 is made up of 14 amino acids. With 5 bases clipped from V and 10 bases from J, the junction kept 13 bases outside the gene matches. The CDR3 sequence: CASSRDSPYLGAFF. In nucleotides, the CDR3 is TGTGCCAGCAGCCGGGACAGCCCGTATTTAGGAGCTTTCTTT.

The chain carries TRBV6-1 and TRBJ2-1; D is perhaps TRBD2 (6 bases). Per germline, CDR1 MNHNS and CDR2 SASEGT. This CDR3 comprises 16 residues. The germline V and J ends were trimmed by 8 bases and 2 bases, with 19 bases remaining between them. CDR3 in amino acids: CASRTSVLAPYNEQFF. For the CDR3, the DNA is TGTGCCAGCCGAACGAGTGTACTAGCCCCCTACAATGAGCAGTTCTTC.

The chain couples TRBV28 to TRBJ2-6; no clear D gene. This CDR3 has 15 residues. V lost 5 bases, J lost 1 base, and 9 bases lay in between. Germline CDR1 and CDR2: MDHEN and SYDVKM. The CDR3 nucleotides read TGTGCCAGCAGTCCATTTTTTTCTGGGGCCAACGTCCTGACTTTC. Its translation: CASSPFFSGANVLTF.

This clonotype showed up just a few times. The chain employs TRBV11-2 and TRBJ2-5, with a weak D call TRBD1 (5 bases). Germline V gives CDR1 SGHAT, CDR2 FQNNGV. This CDR3 has 15 amino acids. V dropped 4 bases and J dropped 4 bases, with 16 bases sitting between them. CDR3 region: CASSSMDARGETQYF. CDR3 sequence (DNA): TGTGCCAGCAGCTCAATGGACGCAAGGGGAGAGACCCAGTACTTC. Based on the CDR3 plus reference TRBV11-2 and TRBJ2-5, the full variable domain is EAGVAQSPRYKIIEKRQSVAFWCNPISGHATLYWYQQILGQGPKLLIQFQNNGVVDDSQLPKDRFSAERLKGVDSTLKIQPAKLEDSAVYLCASSSMDARGETQYFGPGTRLLVL.

This clonotype was seen repeatedly, ten times or more. The rearrangement uses TRBV28 and TRBJ1-6; 10 nucleotides match TRBD1. The trim removed 3 bases at V and 10 bases at J, leaving 9 bases unmatched. CDR1 is MDHEN and CDR2 is SYDVKM in the germline V gene. The length of the CDR3 is 16 residues. The CDR3 here is CASSFPRTGGGSPLHF. The CDR3 region has the DNA TGTGCCAGCAGTTTCCCGAGGACAGGGGGAGGGTCACCCCTCCACTTT.